This T cell receptor (beta chain) was recorded in a study of shared clonotypes between healthy human individuals. The wider study: Aged between 18 and 49, the donors were a couple of women and three men. Overall study results and limits: There were few donors, and this limited the genetic and exposure-history diversity represented.

Data came from immunoSEQ multiplex PCR; TCRdb stores just in-frame clones and leaves some out. This table has under 2.5 million clones, about nine tenths appearing once. The V gene's germline CDR1 is SNHLY and CDR2 FYNNEI. V lost 5 bases and J lost 6; bases outside the gene matches: 6. The CDR3 has 16 amino acids. Donors were healthy HIV-negative adults without recently reported acute infections or vaccinations. Every contributor of samples was a Caucasian grown-up residing in Nashville, Tennessee. Regarding this clone: Its antigen is as yet unknown.

The TCR originated in a man aged 18 to 30 in good health. Some clones in this sample may be carry-over from other donors' samples. The chain joins TRBV2 to TRBJ2-2, with 13 bases identical to TRBD2. Sequencing was carried out using naive CD4+ T cells from PBMCs. Noted subset: CD45RA+ positively selected. CDR3 DNA: TGTGCCAGCAGTCTCGGACTAGCGGGAGAGGCCGGGGAGCTGTTTTTT. Protein: CASSLGLAGEAGELFF. The complete variable domain, with remaining parts taken from reference TRBV2 and TRBJ2-2, reads EPEVTQTPSHQVTQMGQEVILRCVPISNHLYFYWYRQILGQKVEFLVSFYNNEISEKSEIFDDQFSVERPDGSNFTLKIRSTKLEDSAMYFCASSLGLAGEAGELFFGEGSRLTVL.